This T cell receptor (beta chain) was sequenced in a study of regulatory T cells in long-lasting Graves disease. Investigators prepared the TCR beta libraries by applying iRepertoire HTBI primers and Arm-PCR of CDR3 regions. A single record per CDR3 protein comes from TCRdb applying MiXCR to the multiplex PCR reads. Of 400,000 to 500,000 distinct CDR3 sequences in the sample, roughly a fifth were seen once. The CDR3 spans 15 residues. Unmatched junction bases numbered 4, after V lost 3 bases and J lost 2 bases. Germline V gives CDR1 SGHTA, CDR2 FQGTGA. Findings of the study overall: Whereas new patients shared roughly 910 public clonotypes, persistent patients shared more, at about 2,700. Persistent Graves' patients showed a TCR diversity that was lower than that of newly diagnosed ones. Favoring TRBV28, TRBJ1-2 and TRBJ2-5 was a feature seen in persistent disease.

As for time point: persistent/refractory GD, antithyroid drugs over 5 years with positive TRAb. Generation of the TCR library employed RNA extracted from PBMCs. An endocrinology department in Xi'an, China, supplied the patients. This clonotype was recorded only once. Antigen unknown. Material: peripheral blood mononuclear cells (PBMCs), obtained when the disease was refractory, from a patient treated with antithyroid drugs. The sequence derives from a female donor with Graves disease. The chain joins TRBV7-3 to TRBJ2-3; 8 bases agree with TRBD2. In DNA, the CDR3 is TGTGCCAGCAGCTTTAGCGGGATGTCCACAGATACGCAGTATTTT. It yields the protein CASSFSGMSTDTQYF.